The 25 T cell receptor beta chains reported below all come from one sample, sequenced in a study of CD8 T cells in Susac syndrome. Random hexamers were used to reverse transcribe an amount of about 0.45 to 1 ug RNA. TCRdb re-called the immunoSEQ multiplex PCR reads through MiXCR, storing one row per CDR3 protein. Among 330,000 or so distinct CDR3 sequences listed, around 91% were seen once. The sequenced sample was CD8+ T cells from PBMCs. These receptors all come from a human donor with multiple sclerosis.

The rearrangement links TRBV27 to TRBJ2-2, with 7 bases lining up with TRBD1. CDR3 size: 14 residues. V lost 4 bases, J lost 4 bases, and 3 bases stayed unmatched. Germline V gives CDR1 MNHEY, CDR2 SMNVEV (reference sequence). This CDR3 is CASSSGQFTGELFF. CDR3 in DNA: TGTGCCAGCAGTTCGGGACAGTTCACCGGGGAGCTGTTTTTT.

Note on this clonotype: One end of the junction is discordant with germline, which a read error may explain. The CDR3 loop is CASSPHRDRMDF. CDR3 DNA sequence: TGTGCCAGCAGCCCACACCGGGACCGCATGGACTTC. The chain employs TRBV6-6 and TRBJ2-7; D possibly uses TRBD1 or TRBD2 (5 bases each). CDR3 length equals 12 residues. The germline V gene encodes CDR1 MNHNY and CDR2 SVGAGI (reference sequence).

A few counts support this clonotype. The CDR3 nucleotides read TGTGCCCGTCGGAGCTCCTACGAGCAGTACTTC. Translating it yields CARRSSYEQYF. J is TRBJ2-7 and V is TRBV10-3; D remains ambiguous. V lost 11 bases, J lost 0 bases, and 8 bases lay in between. Germline CDR1 is ENHRY and CDR2 is SYGVKD. CDR3 length: 11 amino acids.

V usage is TRBV5-4 and J usage is TRBJ1-6, with D unresolved. CDR1 SGHNT and CDR2 YYREEE come from the germline V gene (reference sequence). With 4 bases removed from V and 9 bases from J, the gap between germline ends came to 14 bases. This CDR3 comprises 14 residues. CDR3 sequence: CASSAAANPSPLHF. The CDR3, as DNA: TGTGCCAGCAGCGCCGCCGCTAACCCTTCACCCCTCCACTTT. Full variable domain (missing parts from reference TRBV5-4 and TRBJ1-6): ETGVTQSPTHLIKTRGQQVTLRCSSQSGHNTVSWYQQALGQGPQFIFQYYREEENGRGNFPPRFSGLQFPNYSSELNVNALELDDSALYLCASSAAANPSPLHFGNGTRLTVT.

The chain links TRBV12-3 or TRBV12-4 to TRBJ1-1; the D gene is possibly TRBD1 (6 bases). V was pared by 7 bases and J by 7 bases, with 16 bases between. CDR3 length: 13 amino acids. CDR3 residues: CASNRAARLEAFF. The CDR3 coding sequence is TGTGCCAGCAACAGGGCCGCGAGACTTGAAGCTTTCTTT.

The chain employs TRBV27 and TRBJ2-2; D not certain. V was clipped by 3 bases and J by 5 bases, with 7 bases between them. CDR3 length: 13 amino acids. The germline V gene has CDR1 MNHEY and CDR2 SMNVEV (reference sequence). This chain's CDR3 is CASSLGMTGELFF. The CDR3 DNA is TGTGCCAGCAGTTTGGGTATGACCGGGGAGCTGTTTTTT.

The chain recombines TRBV5-1 with TRBJ2-5; D gene ambiguous. Deletions cut 3 bases from V and 5 bases from J, with 14 bases between. The CDR3 runs 14 residues. The germline V gene encodes CDR1 SGHRS and CDR2 YFSETQ. The CDR3, as DNA: TGCGCCAGCAGCTCCACGAACCCGGGCGAGACCCAGTACTTC. The encoded protein is CASSSTNPGETQYF.

This sequence joins TRBV7-9 and TRBJ2-3; 12 bases line up with TRBD2. Germline lookup yields CDR1 SEHNR and CDR2 FQNEAQ (reference sequence). This CDR3 has 15 residues. V dropped 1 base and J dropped 4; count of bases not matched to a gene: 0. The CDR3 here is CASSLGTSGADTQYF. Written as DNA, the CDR3 is TGTGCCAGCAGCTTAGGGACTAGCGGGGCAGATACGCAGTATTTT.

The sample holds one count of this clonotype. The rearrangement uses TRBV7-9 and TRBJ2-7; 7 bases line up with TRBD2. J gave up 2 bases and V 1 base, and 2 bases lay outside the gene matches. The germline gives CDR1 SEHNR, CDR2 FQNEAQ (reference sequence). The length of the CDR3 is 14 residues. The CDR3 bases are TGTGCCAGCAGCTTAGGACTAGCCCCCTACGAGCAGTACTTC. It translates to CASSLGLAPYEQYF.

The chain combines TRBV15 with TRBJ1-5; D ambiguous. The length of the CDR3 is 12 residues. V was clipped by 8 bases and J by 4 bases, with 9 bases between them. Germline V lookup: CDR1 LNHNV, CDR2 YYDKDF (reference sequence). The CDR3 spells CATGDLNQPQHF. Here the CDR3 DNA reads TGTGCCACCGGGGATTTGAATCAGCCCCAGCATTTT.

The CDR3 here is CASSPEGREGETQYF. In DNA, the CDR3 is TGTGCCAGCAGCCCAGAGGGCAGGGAAGGAGAGACCCAGTACTTC. The rearrangement uses TRBV7-3 and TRBJ2-5; D tentatively reads TRBD1 or TRBD2 (5 bases each). V was shortened by 5 bases and J by 4 bases, with 17 bases between the two germline ends. This CDR3 has 15 amino acids. The germline gives CDR1 SGHTA, CDR2 FQGTGA. The complete variable domain, with remaining parts taken from reference TRBV7-3 and TRBJ2-5, reads GAGVSQTPSNKVTEKGKYVELRCDPISGHTALYWYRQSLGQGPEFLIYFQGTGAADDSGLPNDRFFAVRPEGSVSTLKIQRTERGDSAVYLCASSPEGREGETQYFGPGTRLLVL.

V and J are TRBV3-1 and TRBJ2-3; D remains ambiguous. With 5 bases removed from V and 2 bases from J, the gap between germline ends came to 14 bases. The CDR3 is made up of 15 amino acids. Germline lookup yields CDR1 LGHDT and CDR2 YNNKEL (reference sequence). The CDR3 protein is CASSYELADTDTQYF. The CDR3 DNA follows: TGTGCCAGCAGCTATGAGTTGGCAGACACAGATACGCAGTATTTT.

V and J are TRBV6-2 or TRBV6-3 and TRBJ2-2; tentative D call: TRBD2 (6 bases). V dropped 1 base and J dropped 6 bases, with 9 bases sitting between them. The CDR3 extends over 14 amino acids. Germline V gives CDR1 MNHEY, CDR2 SVGEGT. CDR3 sequence reads: CASSYLAEAGELFF. The DNA of the CDR3 is TGTGCCAGCAGTTACTTAGCGGAAGCCGGGGAGCTGTTTTTT.

The chain is built from TRBV2 and TRBJ2-2, with 12 bases aligning to TRBD1. The CDR3 sequence is 16 residues long. V dropped 3 bases and J dropped 9; count of bases not matched to a gene: 8. Per germline, CDR1 SNHLY and CDR2 FYNNEI. CDR3 region: CASSDPGTGGSWELFF. The DNA of the CDR3 is TGTGCCAGCAGTGACCCTGGGACAGGGGGCAGCTGGGAGCTGTTTTTT.

The chain employs TRBV28 and TRBJ2-5; 8 nucleotides line up with TRBD1. The CDR3 covers 19 residues. Germline CDR1 and CDR2: MDHEN and SYDVKM. The V segment lost 5 bases and the J segment 4 bases; nucleotides outside the gene matches: 21. The CDR3 reads CASSLPIGQGPETGETQYF. DNA of the CDR3: TGTGCCAGCAGTCTACCTATTGGACAGGGCCCCGAAACAGGAGAGACCCAGTACTTC.

The CDR3 sequence is CASSQENSYEQYF. DNA for the CDR3: TGCGCCAGCAGCCAAGAAAACTCTTACGAGCAGTACTTC. The chain uses TRBV4-3 and TRBJ2-7; D not resolved. The CDR3 consists of 13 residues. Germline loops: CDR1 LGHNA, CDR2 YSLEER. V lost 0 bases and J 4 bases, leaving 7 bases between the germline ends.

This clonotype showed up just once. The chain carries TRBV4-2 and TRBJ1-1; D possibly corresponds to TRBD1 (5 bases). Germline CDR1 LGHNA, CDR2 YNFKEQ. The CDR3 spans 13 residues. V was cut by 7 bases and J by 5 bases, with 14 bases left in between. CDR3 coding DNA: TGTGCCAGCACCGGGACTCTGGGGACTGAAGCTTTCTTT. Residues: CASTGTLGTEAFF.

CDR3 bases: TGTGCCAGCAGTTTAATGAACAGGGCGGCAGATACGCAGTATTTT. Protein: CASSLMNRAADTQYF. The J gene is TRBJ2-3, the V gene TRBV28; D may be TRBD1 (6 bases). The germline V and J ends were trimmed by 2 bases and 4 bases, with 13 bases remaining between them. The CDR3 consists of 15 residues. Germline V gene sequence: CDR1 MDHEN, CDR2 SYDVKM.

The V gene is TRBV3-1, the J gene TRBJ1-6; D might be TRBD1 (5 bases). Germline V CDR1 and CDR2: LGHDT, YNNKEL (reference sequence). The CDR3 contains 17 residues. The ends were cut back, 7 bases at V and 1 base at J, with 17 bases in the middle. The CDR3 nucleotides are TGTGCCAGCACCCGGGCGACAGCCGCTTCCTATAATTCACCCCTCCACTTT. Amino acid sequence: CASTRATAASYNSPLHF.

This sequence joins TRBV6-2 or TRBV6-3 and TRBJ2-1; TRBD2 matches at 9 bases. The CDR3 covers 17 residues. J gave up 8 bases and V 4 bases, and 15 bases lay outside the gene matches. Germline V CDR1 and CDR2: MNHEY, SVGEGT. CDR3: CASSSPLASGGPHEQFF. The CDR3 nucleotides are TGTGCCAGCAGTTCCCCCCTAGCGAGCGGGGGGCCGCATGAGCAGTTCTTC.

V is TRBV11-2 and J is TRBJ2-5; 7 nucleotides match TRBD2. The CDR3 consists of 15 residues. Germline V gene data show CDR1 as SGHAT and CDR2 as FQNNGV. V dropped 2 bases and J dropped 7; count of bases not matched to a gene: 10. The CDR3 sequence: CASSLSPGPGGTQYF. The CDR3 DNA sequence: TGTGCCAGCAGCTTATCCCCGGGCCCGGGGGGGACCCAGTACTTC.

The gene calls are TRBV11-2 and TRBJ2-2; D call uncertain. Trimming removed 1 base at V and 7 bases at J, with 4 bases between. This CDR3 has 12 amino acids. Germline CDR1 and CDR2: SGHAT and FQNNGV. Here the CDR3 DNA reads TGTGCCAGCAGCTTAGTAGGCGGGGAGCTGTTTTTT. As protein: CASSLVGGELFF.

This clonotype showed up just once. This chain uses TRBV5-4 with TRBJ2-7, with D uncertain. This CDR3 region has 14 residues. In germline, CDR1 is SGHNT, CDR2 YYREEE (reference sequence). The V end lost 1 base, the J end lost 5 bases, and 13 bases lay between the germline ends. In nucleotides, the CDR3 is TGTGCCAGCAGCTTGCGGCCAGGCAGCAACGAGCAGTACTTC. It translates to CASSLRPGSNEQYF.

The chain combines TRBV25-1 with TRBJ2-7, with 9 bases fitting TRBD2. Trimming removed 8 bases from V and 0 bases from J; junction bases left unmatched: 5. The CDR3 has 14 amino acids. Germline V lookup: CDR1 MGHDK, CDR2 SYGVNS. CDR3 in amino acids: CASGSGGSSYEQYF. The CDR3 DNA reads as TGTGCCAGCGGTAGCGGGGGAAGCTCCTACGAGCAGTACTTC.

The CDR3, as DNA: TGTGCCAGCAGTTTGCGGTCTGGGCTAGCGGGGGCGTACTACAATGAGCAGTTCTTC. Translated: CASSLRSGLAGAYYNEQFF. The chain links TRBV28 to TRBJ2-1; 10 bases align to TRBD2. This CDR3 contains 19 residues. Germline CDR1 is MDHEN and CDR2 is SYDVKM. V dropped 3 bases and J dropped 3; count of bases not matched to a gene: 14. The full variable domain, rest sourced from reference TRBV28 and TRBJ2-1, is DVKVTQSSRYLVKRTGEKVFLECVQDMDHENMFWYRQDPGLGLRLIYFSYDVKMKEKGDIPEGYSVSREKKERFSLILESASTNQTSMYLCASSLRSGLAGAYYNEQFFGPGTRLTVL.